The 20 T cell receptor beta chains reported below all come from one sample, sequenced in a study of shared clonotypes between healthy human individuals. TCRdb's copy holds only in-frame clones and misses some; the assay was immunoSEQ multiplex PCR. The sample lists about 340,000 clones; 70% to 75% were seen once. Sequencing was done on a sample of memory CD4+ T cells sorted from blood. Indicated subset: CD45RA-negative fraction. These receptors were collected from a man aged 30 to 45 in good health.

The rearrangement joins TRBV2 to TRBJ2-1; 8 positions match TRBD1. There are 15 residues in the CDR3. CDR1 and CDR2 from the germline V gene are SNHLY and FYNNEI. The J segment lost 4 bases and the V segment lost 6 bases, leaving 8 bases of the junction unmatched. CDR3 region: CASRGDRLTYNEQFF. Here the CDR3 DNA reads TGTGCCAGCAGGGGGGACAGGCTCACGTACAATGAGCAGTTCTTC.

The V call is TRBV5-1, the J call TRBJ2-1, with 11 bases identical to TRBD2. The CDR3 runs to 15 residues. Per the germline V gene, CDR1 is SGHRS and CDR2 is YFSETQ. The V gene end was trimmed by 4 bases and the J gene end by 3 bases; junction bases not matched to a gene: 3. This CDR3 is CASSGGTSGYNEQFF. CDR3 nucleotide sequence: TGCGCCAGCAGCGGGGGGACTAGCGGCTACAATGAGCAGTTCTTC.

V gene TRBV6-5 combines with J gene TRBJ2-1; TRBD2 aligns across 8 bases. Germline V gives CDR1 MNHEY, CDR2 SVGAGI. The length of the CDR3 is 14 residues. The V gene end was trimmed by 8 bases and the J gene end by 1 base; junction bases not matched to a gene: 4. CDR3 DNA: TGTGCCAGCCGCCGGGGGGGGTCCTACAATGAGCAGTTCTTC. The encoded protein is CASRRGGSYNEQFF.

The chain recombines TRBV5-1 with TRBJ1-2; 8 nucleotides line up with TRBD1. V trimming: 4 bases; J trimming: 10 bases; junction bases outside the gene matches: 12. The CDR3 extends over 14 amino acids. From germline, CDR1 is SGHRS and CDR2 YFSETQ. Written as DNA, the CDR3 is TGCGCCAGCAGCAACCAGGGGGCGCCCCCTGACTACACCTTC. Its protein is CASSNQGAPPDYTF.

The chain uses TRBV18 and TRBJ2-7; 7 nucleotides align to TRBD2. V was pared by 4 bases and J by 6 bases, with 9 bases of the junction left unmatched. This CDR3 region has 14 residues. Per germline, CDR1 KGHSH and CDR2 LQKENI. The CDR3 coding sequence is TGTGCCAGCTCACTCGGACTAGGAGGGGTCGAGCAGTACTTC. Protein sequence: CASSLGLGGVEQYF.

The count of this clone is one. CDR3 in amino acids: CASSLQSYEQYF. CDR3 nucleotides: TGTGCCAGCAGCTTACAGTCCTACGAGCAGTACTTC. V usage is TRBV11-2 and J usage is TRBJ2-7; D unresolved. Trimming removed 2 bases from V and 1 base from J, with 3 bases in between. CDR1 SGHAT and CDR2 FQNNGV come from the germline V gene. This CDR3 is built from 12 residues.

Only one count was recorded for this clone. The chain carries TRBV11-2 and TRBJ2-2; TRBD2 aligns across 11 bases. Germline V gene lookup returns CDR1 SGHAT and CDR2 FQNNGV. V lost 5 bases, J lost 8 bases, and 4 bases stayed unmatched. The CDR3 totals 14 residues. The CDR3 DNA sequence: TGTGCCAGCAGCCAACTAGCGGGAGTGGGGGAGCTGTTTTTT. Translation: CASSQLAGVGELFF.

The DNA of the CDR3 is TGTGCCAGCAGTGGAGGGGGGAGCTCTGGGGCCAACGTCCTGACTTTC. This sequence encodes CASSGGGSSGANVLTF. The V call is TRBV2, the J call TRBJ2-6, with D possibly called TRBD1 or TRBD2 (6 bases each). CDR1 SNHLY and CDR2 FYNNEI come from the germline V gene. This CDR3 spans 16 amino acids. V was pared by 4 bases and J by 0 bases, with 10 bases between. The variable domain in full, completed from reference TRBV2 and TRBJ2-6, reads EPEVTQTPSHQVTQMGQEVILRCVPISNHLYFYWYRQILGQKVEFLVSFYNNEISEKSEIFDDQFSVERPDGSNFTLKIRSTKLEDSAMYFCASSGGGSSGANVLTFGAGSRLTVL.

On this clone itself: A much more abundant neighbour one base away suggests this may be a read error. Other DNA variants within this sample encode the same CDR3. This chain connects TRBV2 to TRBJ2-5; 12 bases align to TRBD2. This CDR3 is 14 amino acids long. The germline V gene encodes CDR1 SNHLY and CDR2 FYNNEI. The CDR3 here is CASSALAGGETQYF. The CDR3, as DNA: TGTGCTAGCAGTGCTCTAGCGGGGGGGGAGACCCAGTACTTC. The variable domain in full, completed from reference TRBV2 and TRBJ2-5, reads EPEVTQTPSHQVTQMGQEVILRCVPISNHLYFYWYRQILGQKVEFLVSFYNNEISEKSEIFDDQFSVERPDGSNFTLKIRSTKLEDSAMYFCASSALAGGETQYFGPGTRLLVL.

The chain couples TRBV7-2 to TRBJ2-7, with 9 bases lining up with TRBD1. V lost 5 bases to trimming and J lost 4 bases; unmatched junction nucleotides: 6. The CDR3 covers 14 residues. Germline values: CDR1 SGHTA, CDR2 FQGNSA. CDR3 loop: CASSPYRGQYEQYF. CDR3 sequence (DNA): TGTGCCAGCAGCCCCTACAGGGGGCAGTACGAGCAGTACTTC.

The chain couples TRBV2 to TRBJ1-5; 10 positions match TRBD1. The V segment lost 6 bases and the J segment 5 bases; nucleotides outside the gene matches: 13. The CDR3 consists of 17 residues. CDR1 and CDR2 from the germline V gene are SNHLY and FYNNEI. The CDR3 protein is CASSAGPGQGIHQPQHF. In DNA form, the CDR3 reads TGTGCCAGCAGCGCGGGACCGGGACAGGGGATCCATCAGCCCCAGCATTTT.

This clone was picked up a small number of times. The rearrangement uses TRBV6-1 and TRBJ2-7; D unresolved. CDR1 is MNHNS, CDR2 SASEGT, per germline. Trimming removed 4 bases at V and 1 base at J, with 11 bases between. The CDR3 is 14 amino acids. The CDR3 loop reads CASSVAFLSYEQYF. For the CDR3, the DNA is TGTGCCAGCAGTGTGGCATTTCTTTCCTACGAGCAGTACTTC.

The V gene is TRBV30, the J gene TRBJ2-7; 11 bases match TRBD1. The CDR3 sequence is 11 residues long. The germline V gene encodes CDR1 GTSNPN and CDR2 SVGIG (reference sequence). The ends lost 5 bases at V and 12 bases at J; junction bases unmatched: 6. This CDR3 is CAWADRGRGYF. The CDR3 DNA follows: TGTGCCTGGGCGGACAGGGGGCGCGGGTACTTC.

The genes are TRBV18 and TRBJ2-7; 13 bases agree with TRBD2. This CDR3 contains 17 residues. J lost 1 base, V lost 0 bases, and 3 bases had no gene match. CDR1 is KGHSH, CDR2 LQKENI, per germline. Here the CDR3 reads CASSPPGLAGLSYEQYF. DNA for the CDR3: TGTGCCAGCTCACCACCGGGACTAGCGGGGCTATCCTACGAGCAGTACTTC. The full variable domain, its missing parts supplied by reference TRBV18 and TRBJ2-7, is NAGVMQNPRHLVRRRGQEARLRCSPMKGHSHVYWYRQLPEEGLKFMVYLQKENIIDESGMPKERFSAEFPKEGPSILRIQQVVRGDSAAYFCASSPPGLAGLSYEQYFGPGTRLTVT.

This chain connects TRBV27 to TRBJ2-7; 10 bases are shared with TRBD2. Germline V lookup: CDR1 MNHEY, CDR2 SMNVEV (reference sequence). The CDR3 extends over 16 amino acids. Germline trimming cut 6 bases from V and 5 bases from J; bases unmatched to any gene: 13. CDR3 bases: TGTGCCAGCAGAATGATTAGCGGGAGGAAAGGGGACGAGCAGTACTTC. Amino acids: CASRMISGRKGDEQYF.

The chain carries TRBV9 and TRBJ2-7; TRBD2 might be the D (6 bases). The CDR3 has 16 amino acids. V was clipped by 0 bases and J by 0 bases, with 13 bases between them. Germline V gene sequence: CDR1 SGDLS, CDR2 YYNGEE. DNA of the CDR3: TGTGCCAGCAGCGTAGCGGGTAGCGGTCTCTCCTACGAGCAGTACTTC. Encoded protein: CASSVAGSGLSYEQYF. Looking up the rest from reference TRBV9 and TRBJ2-7 gives the full variable domain: DSGVTQTPKHLITATGQRVTLRCSPRSGDLSVYWYQQSLDQGLQFLIQYYNGEERAKGNILERFSAQQFPDLHSELNLSSLELGDSALYFCASSVAGSGLSYEQYFGPGTRLTVT.

This chain uses TRBV5-1 with TRBJ1-2, with D perhaps matching TRBD1 (5 bases). The germline V gene has CDR1 SGHRS and CDR2 YFSETQ. The CDR3 has 16 amino acids. Trimming stripped 2 bases from V and 4 bases from J, with 18 bases between. CDR3 coding DNA: TGCGCCAGCAGCTTTCGAAGGGGCGGGTATCTCTATGGCTACACCTTC. It encodes CASSFRRGGYLYGYTF.

The rearrangement uses TRBV5-1 and TRBJ2-5; TRBD2 might be the D (6 bases). Germline assignment: CDR1 SGHRS and CDR2 YFSETQ. V was shortened by 4 bases and J by 3 bases, with 10 bases between the two germline ends. This CDR3 has 13 amino acids. The CDR3 loop reads CASSPAGKETQYF. For the CDR3, the DNA is TGCGCCAGCAGCCCTGCGGGGAAAGAGACCCAGTACTTC.

J is TRBJ2-7 and V is TRBV20-1; no clear D. Germline values: CDR1 DFQATT, CDR2 SNEGSKA (reference sequence). Deletions cut 5 bases from V and 3 bases from J, with 5 bases between. There are 10 residues in the CDR3. CDR3 region: CSAQSYEQYF. The CDR3 DNA sequence: TGCAGTGCTCAAAGCTACGAGCAGTACTTC.

This CDR3 is CSVASAGPTDTQYF. DNA of the CDR3: TGCAGCGTGGCATCAGCGGGACCCACAGATACGCAGTATTTT. V and J are TRBV29-1 and TRBJ2-3; 7 bases are a match to TRBD2. Germline CDR1 SQVTM, CDR2 ANQGSEA. This CDR3 is built from 14 residues. V lost 6 bases and J lost 2; bases outside the gene matches: 8.